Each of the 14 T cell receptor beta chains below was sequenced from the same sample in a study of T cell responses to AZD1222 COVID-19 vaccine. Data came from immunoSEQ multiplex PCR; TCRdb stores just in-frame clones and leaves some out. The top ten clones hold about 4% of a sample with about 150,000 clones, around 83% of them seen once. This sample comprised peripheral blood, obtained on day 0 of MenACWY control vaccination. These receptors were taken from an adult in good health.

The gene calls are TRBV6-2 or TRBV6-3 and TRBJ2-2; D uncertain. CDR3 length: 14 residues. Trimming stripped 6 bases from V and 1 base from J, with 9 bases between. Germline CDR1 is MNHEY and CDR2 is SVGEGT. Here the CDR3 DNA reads TGTGCCAGCAGCCCGATAATGAACACCGGGGAGCTGTTTTTT. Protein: CASSPIMNTGELFF.

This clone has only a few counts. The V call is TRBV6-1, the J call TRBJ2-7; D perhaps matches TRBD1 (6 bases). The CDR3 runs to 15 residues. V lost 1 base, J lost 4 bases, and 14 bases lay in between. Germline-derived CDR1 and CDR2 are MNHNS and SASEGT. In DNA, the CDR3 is TGTGCCAGCAGTGAAGGAGACAGGCGTTGGTACGAGCAGTACTTC. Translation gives CASSEGDRRWYEQYF.

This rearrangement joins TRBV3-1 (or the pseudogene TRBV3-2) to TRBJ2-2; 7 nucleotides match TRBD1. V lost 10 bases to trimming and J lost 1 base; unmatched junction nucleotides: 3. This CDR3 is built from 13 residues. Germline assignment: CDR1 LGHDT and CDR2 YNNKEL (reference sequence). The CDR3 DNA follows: TGTGCCACCAGGACAGGGAACACCGGGGAGCTGTTTTTT. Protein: CATRTGNTGELFF.

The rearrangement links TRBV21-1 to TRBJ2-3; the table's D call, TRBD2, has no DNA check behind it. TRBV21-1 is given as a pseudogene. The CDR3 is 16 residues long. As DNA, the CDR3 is TGTGCCAGCAGCAAGGGGCCTAGCGGGGGCACAGATACGCAGTATTTT. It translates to CASSKGPSGGTDTQYF.

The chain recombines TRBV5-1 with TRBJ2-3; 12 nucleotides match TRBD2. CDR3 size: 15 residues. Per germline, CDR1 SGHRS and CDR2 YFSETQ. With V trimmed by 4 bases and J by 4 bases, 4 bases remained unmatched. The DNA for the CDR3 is TGCGCCAGCAGCCCACTAGCGGGGGGCCCAGATACGCAGTATTTT. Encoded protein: CASSPLAGGPDTQYF.

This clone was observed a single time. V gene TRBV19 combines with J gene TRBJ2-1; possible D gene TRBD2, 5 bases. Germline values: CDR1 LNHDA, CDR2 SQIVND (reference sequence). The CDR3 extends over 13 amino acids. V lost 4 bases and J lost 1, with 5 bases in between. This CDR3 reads CASSTGSYNEQFF. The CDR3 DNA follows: TGTGCCAGTAGTACGGGGTCCTACAATGAGCAGTTCTTC.

The CDR3 here is CAWNPSAPVSGPLHF. CDR3 nucleotides: TGTGCCTGGAACCCCTCGGCCCCTGTGTCTGGCCCCCTCCACTTT. The rearrangement links TRBV30 to TRBJ1-6; D uncertain. The CDR3 loop spans 15 amino acids. Germline-derived CDR1 and CDR2 are GTSNPN and SVGIG (reference sequence). Trimming cost V 4 bases and J 13 bases, with 23 bases left between them.

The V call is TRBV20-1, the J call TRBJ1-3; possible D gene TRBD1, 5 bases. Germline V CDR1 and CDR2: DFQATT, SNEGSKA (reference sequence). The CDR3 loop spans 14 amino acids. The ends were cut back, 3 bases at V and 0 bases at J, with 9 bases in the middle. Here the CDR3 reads CSASKDNSGNTIYF. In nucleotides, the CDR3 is TGCAGTGCTAGTAAGGACAACTCTGGAAACACCATATATTTT.

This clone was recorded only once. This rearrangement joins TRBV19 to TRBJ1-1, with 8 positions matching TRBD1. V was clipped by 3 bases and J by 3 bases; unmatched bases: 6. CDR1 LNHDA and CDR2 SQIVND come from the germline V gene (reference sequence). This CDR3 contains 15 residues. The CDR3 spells CASSIRTGMDTEAFF. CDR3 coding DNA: TGTGCCAGTAGTATCCGGACAGGGATGGACACTGAAGCTTTCTTT.

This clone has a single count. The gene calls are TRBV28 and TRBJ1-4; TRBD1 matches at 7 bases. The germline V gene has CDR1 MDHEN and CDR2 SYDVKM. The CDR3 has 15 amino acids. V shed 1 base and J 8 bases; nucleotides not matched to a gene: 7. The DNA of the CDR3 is TGTGCCAGCAGTTTATATTTGGGCAGGGGGGAAAAACTGTTTTTT. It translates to CASSLYLGRGEKLFF. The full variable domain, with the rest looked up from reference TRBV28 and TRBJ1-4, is DVKVTQSSRYLVKRTGEKVFLECVQDMDHENMFWYRQDPGLGLRLIYFSYDVKMKEKGDIPEGYSVSREKKERFSLILESASTNQTSMYLCASSLYLGRGEKLFFGSGTQLSVL.

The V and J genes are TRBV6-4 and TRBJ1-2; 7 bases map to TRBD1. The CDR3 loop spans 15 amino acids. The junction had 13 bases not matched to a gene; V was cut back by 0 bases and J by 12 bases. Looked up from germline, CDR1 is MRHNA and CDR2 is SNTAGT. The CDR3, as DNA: TGTGCCAGCAGTGACTCGGGACAGCCTCCTAATCGTCACACCTTC. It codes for CASSDSGQPPNRHTF.

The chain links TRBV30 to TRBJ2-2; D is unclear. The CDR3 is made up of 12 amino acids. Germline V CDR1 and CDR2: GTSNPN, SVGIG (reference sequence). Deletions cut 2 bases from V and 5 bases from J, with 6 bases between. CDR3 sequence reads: CAWSWVTGELFF. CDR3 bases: TGTGCCTGGAGTTGGGTAACCGGGGAGCTGTTTTTT.

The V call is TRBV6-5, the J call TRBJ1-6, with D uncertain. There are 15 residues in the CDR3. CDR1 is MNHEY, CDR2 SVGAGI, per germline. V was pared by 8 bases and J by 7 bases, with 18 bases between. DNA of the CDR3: TGTGCCAGCTCCCGGTCCCTTGGAGGGAATTCACCCCTCCACTTT. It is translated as CASSRSLGGNSPLHF.

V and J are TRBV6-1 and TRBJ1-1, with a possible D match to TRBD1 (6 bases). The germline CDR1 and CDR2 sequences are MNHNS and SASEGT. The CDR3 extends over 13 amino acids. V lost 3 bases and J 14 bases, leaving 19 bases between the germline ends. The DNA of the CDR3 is TGTGCCAGCAGTGATGGTCCCGGGGGGCGTATATTCTTT. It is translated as CASSDGPGGRIFF.